These 10 T cell receptor beta chains were all obtained from the same sample, sequenced in a study of cytomegalovirus exposure and HLA in healthy donors. 13 Jbeta primers and 60 Vbeta primers were used for the PCR. Generated by immunoSEQ multiplex PCR, the TCRdb table keeps only in-frame clones and is missing some. The repertoire holds fewer than 150,000 clones, with roughly 77% as singletons. Sequenced: PBMCs. The receptors here all came from a man aged 25-40 years in good health and CMV-seronegative.

This clone was recorded only once. This chain uses TRBV27 with TRBJ2-1; D unresolved. Deletions cut 0 bases from V and 2 bases from J, with 26 bases between. Germline V gives CDR1 MNHEY, CDR2 SMNVEV (reference sequence). There are 21 residues in the CDR3. The CDR3 region is CASSLSLSQLLGEGAYNEQFF. The CDR3 nucleotides read TGTGCCAGCAGTTTATCGCTTTCCCAACTCCTCGGTGAAGGAGCCTACAATGAGCAGTTCTTC.

The chain employs TRBV6-5 and TRBJ1-4, with 10 bases aligning to TRBD1. In germline, CDR1 is MNHEY, CDR2 SVGAGI. The CDR3 has 15 amino acids. Trimming cost V 5 bases and J 7 bases; bases outside gene matches: 7. The CDR3 protein is CASSQRQGAREKLFF. The CDR3 DNA follows: TGTGCCAGCAGTCAAAGACAGGGGGCGCGTGAAAAACTGTTTTTT.

This clone was observed a handful of times. The rearrangement links TRBV5-1 to TRBJ1-2; D is ambiguous. CDR1 is SGHRS, CDR2 YFSETQ, per germline. The CDR3 spans 15 residues. V lost 2 bases and J lost 3, with 14 bases in between. CDR3 nucleotides: TGCGCCAGCAGCTTTACCGGGAGCGGGTACTATGGCTACACCTTC. Its protein product is CASSFTGSGYYGYTF.

The chain links TRBV6-1 to TRBJ1-1; D is perhaps TRBD1 (6 bases). Germline V gene lookup returns CDR1 MNHNS and CDR2 SASEGT. This CDR3 has 14 amino acids. The V and J ends lost 5 bases and 5 bases respectively, with 15 bases between them. The CDR3, as DNA: TGTGCCAGCAGTCAACAGGGTGGTAGGACTGAAGCTTTCTTT. Translated, it gives CASSQQGGRTEAFF.

This rearrangement joins TRBV27 to TRBJ1-6; 7 bases agree with TRBD1. The CDR3 sequence is 17 residues long. Losses at the gene ends were 1 base for V and 9 bases for J; bases not matched to a gene: 12. Germline V gives CDR1 MNHEY, CDR2 SMNVEV (reference sequence). The CDR3 coding sequence is TGTGCCAGCAGTTTATTACAGGGGAGAGGGTTAGGTTCACCCCTCCACTTT. Amino acids: CASSLLQGRGLGSPLHF.

V is TRBV28 and J is TRBJ1-5; D unclear. The germline gives CDR1 MDHEN, CDR2 SYDVKM. V lost 6 bases, J lost 4 bases, and 16 bases lay in between. The CDR3 length is 15 residues. CDR3 loop: CASSPQLARNQPQHF. The CDR3 coding sequence is TGTGCCAGCAGCCCTCAGCTTGCGAGGAATCAGCCCCAGCATTTT. Using reference TRBV28 and TRBJ1-5 for the parts outside the CDR3, the full variable domain is DVKVTQSSRYLVKRTGEKVFLECVQDMDHENMFWYRQDPGLGLRLIYFSYDVKMKEKGDIPEGYSVSREKKERFSLILESASTNQTSMYLCASSPQLARNQPQHFGDGTRLSIL.

The chain uses TRBV19 and TRBJ1-6; 7 positions match TRBD1. This CDR3 comprises 13 residues. Unmatched junction bases numbered 2, after V lost 4 bases and J lost 8 bases. Germline values: CDR1 LNHDA, CDR2 SQIVND (reference sequence). The CDR3 region is CASSNDRDSPLHF. The CDR3 DNA is TGTGCCAGTAGTAACGACAGGGATTCACCCCTCCACTTT.

The chain uses TRBV18 and TRBJ2-5; perhaps TRBD1 as D (5 bases). The germline gives CDR1 KGHSH, CDR2 LQKENI. The CDR3 sequence is 13 residues long. With 6 bases removed from V and 4 bases from J, the gap between germline ends came to 12 bases. As DNA, the CDR3 is TGTGCCAGCTCCCGCGACAGTGCAGAGACCCAGTACTTC. Protein sequence: CASSRDSAETQYF.

This chain links TRBV4-2 with TRBJ1-4, with a possible D match to TRBD1 (5 bases). Germline CDR1 is LGHNA and CDR2 is YNFKEQ. V was shortened by 4 bases and J by 3 bases, with 18 bases between the two germline ends. This CDR3 has 17 residues. This CDR3 is CASSLSGTTGSNEKLFF. The CDR3 nucleotides are TGTGCCAGCAGCCTTTCCGGGACTACCGGATCTAATGAAAAACTGTTTTTT.

The chain employs TRBV27 and TRBJ2-5; 8 nucleotides agree with TRBD2. CDR3 length: 17 residues. The germline V gene encodes CDR1 MNHEY and CDR2 SMNVEV (reference sequence). V lost 3 bases to trimming and J lost 1 base; unmatched junction nucleotides: 10. DNA of the CDR3: TGTGCCAGCAGTTTCTTTAGCGGGACTAACCGCCAAGAGACCCAGTACTTC. Encoded protein: CASSFFSGTNRQETQYF.